This T cell receptor beta chain was identified in a study of blood T cells in healthy people across ages. In regard to this clonotype: Antigen unknown.

Peripheral blood was drawn, roughly 10 milliliters per donor. Total RNA was extracted at no less than 6 micrograms per sample. Sample-barcoded 5' priming and a J-beta primer mix drove a second PCR of 7 to 11 cycles. TCRdb reanalysed the 5' RACE reads using MiXCR and keeps one entry per CDR3 protein. The table shows 540,000 or so distinct CDR3 sequences, with about 25% occurring only once. Germline values: CDR1 SGHRS, CDR2 YFSETQ. V was cut by 5 bases and J by 0 bases, with 18 bases left in between. CDR3 length equals 16 residues. Findings and caveats of the study: Diversity estimates from one million T cells were considered underestimates. Among T cells, TCR beta diversity per million cells dropped roughly linearly as age rose.

The receptor comes from a woman in her sixties or seventies in good health. The material sequenced was blood. V usage is TRBV5-1 and J usage is TRBJ2-7; tentatively, D is TRBD1 (5 bases). The CDR3 protein is CASSPGQGPFSYEQYF. CDR3 DNA sequence: TGCGCCAGCAGTCCCGGGCAGGGCCCTTTCTCCTACGAGCAGTACTTC.